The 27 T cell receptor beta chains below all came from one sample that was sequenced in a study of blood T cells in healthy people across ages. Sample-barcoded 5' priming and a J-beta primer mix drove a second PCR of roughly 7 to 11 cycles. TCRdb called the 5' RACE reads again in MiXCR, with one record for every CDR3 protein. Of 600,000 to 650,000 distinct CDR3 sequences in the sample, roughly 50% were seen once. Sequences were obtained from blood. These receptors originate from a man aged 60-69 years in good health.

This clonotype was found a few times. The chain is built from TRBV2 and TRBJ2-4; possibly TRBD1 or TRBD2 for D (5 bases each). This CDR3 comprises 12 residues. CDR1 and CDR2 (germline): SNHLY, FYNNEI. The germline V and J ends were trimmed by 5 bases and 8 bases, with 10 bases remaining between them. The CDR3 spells CASSRDRDIQYF. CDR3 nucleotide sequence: TGTGCCAGCAGTAGGGACCGGGACATTCAGTACTTC.

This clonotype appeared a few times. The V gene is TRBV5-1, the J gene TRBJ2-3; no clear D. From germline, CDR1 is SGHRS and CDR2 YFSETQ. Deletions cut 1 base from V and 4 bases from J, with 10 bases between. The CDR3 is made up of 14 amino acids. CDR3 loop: CASSLNSSPDTQYF. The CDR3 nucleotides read TGCGCCAGCAGCTTGAATAGTTCCCCAGATACGCAGTATTTT.

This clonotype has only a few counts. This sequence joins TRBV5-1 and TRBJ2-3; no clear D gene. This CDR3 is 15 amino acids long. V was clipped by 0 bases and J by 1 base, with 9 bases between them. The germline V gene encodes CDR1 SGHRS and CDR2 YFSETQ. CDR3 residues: CASSLGALGTDTQYF. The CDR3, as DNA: TGCGCCAGCAGCTTGGGGGCCCTGGGCACAGATACGCAGTATTTT.

CDR3 loop: CSAKRDSYEQYF. CDR3 nucleotides: TGCAGTGCTAAGAGGGACAGCTACGAGCAGTACTTC. The J gene is TRBJ2-7, the V gene TRBV20-1, with TRBD1 identical over 7 bases. CDR1 and CDR2 (germline): DFQATT, SNEGSKA (reference sequence). The CDR3 extends over 12 amino acids. Trimming removed 4 bases from V and 3 bases from J; junction bases left unmatched: 3.

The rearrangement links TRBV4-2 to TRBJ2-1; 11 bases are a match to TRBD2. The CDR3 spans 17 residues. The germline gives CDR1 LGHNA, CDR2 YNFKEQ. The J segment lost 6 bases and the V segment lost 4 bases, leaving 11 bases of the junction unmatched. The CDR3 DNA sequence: TGTGCCAGCAGCCGCCAGATAGCGGGGGGGCGTATCAATGAGCAGTTCTTC. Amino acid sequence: CASSRQIAGGRINEQFF.

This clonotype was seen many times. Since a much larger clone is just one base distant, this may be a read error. CDR3 bases: TGCAGCGGTGATAGGGGGGAGACCCAGTACTTC. Protein product: CSGDRGETQYF. The chain employs TRBV29-1 and TRBJ2-5, with D tentatively TRBD1 (6 bases). The V and J ends lost 7 bases and 5 bases respectively, with 11 bases between them. The CDR3 covers 11 residues. Germline-derived CDR1 and CDR2 are SQVTM and ANQGSEA.

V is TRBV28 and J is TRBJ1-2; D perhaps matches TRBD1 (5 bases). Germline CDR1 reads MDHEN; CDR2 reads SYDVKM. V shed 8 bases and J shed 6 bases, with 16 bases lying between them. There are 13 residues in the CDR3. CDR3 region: CASRGENRHGYTF. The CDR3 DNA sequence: TGTGCCAGCCGGGGGGAAAACCGACATGGCTACACCTTC.

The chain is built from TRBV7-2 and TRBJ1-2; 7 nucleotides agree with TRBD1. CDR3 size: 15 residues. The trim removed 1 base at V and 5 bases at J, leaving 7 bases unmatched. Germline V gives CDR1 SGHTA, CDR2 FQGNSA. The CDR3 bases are TGTGCCAGCAGCTTAGGGGCAGGGGGGTTATATGGCTACACCTTC. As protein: CASSLGAGGLYGYTF.

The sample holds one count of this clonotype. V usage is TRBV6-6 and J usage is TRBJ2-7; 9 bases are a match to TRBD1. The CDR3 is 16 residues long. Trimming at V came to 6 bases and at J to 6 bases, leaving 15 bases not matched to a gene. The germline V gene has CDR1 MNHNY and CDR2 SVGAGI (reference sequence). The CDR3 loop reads CASSPGQGRTSGEQYF. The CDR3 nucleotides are TGTGCCAGCAGCCCGGGACAGGGAAGAACTTCGGGCGAGCAGTACTTC.

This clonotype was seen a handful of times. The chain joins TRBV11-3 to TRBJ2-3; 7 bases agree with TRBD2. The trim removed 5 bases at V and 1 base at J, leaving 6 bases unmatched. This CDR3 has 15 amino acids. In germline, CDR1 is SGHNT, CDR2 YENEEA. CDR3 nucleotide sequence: TGTGCCAGCAGCCTCAGCGGGGCCCGCACAGATACGCAGTATTTT. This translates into CASSLSGARTDTQYF.

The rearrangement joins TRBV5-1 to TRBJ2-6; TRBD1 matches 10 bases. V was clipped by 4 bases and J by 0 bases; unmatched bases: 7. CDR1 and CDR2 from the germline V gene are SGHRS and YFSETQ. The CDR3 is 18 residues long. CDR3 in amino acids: CASSGTTGGGSGANVLTF. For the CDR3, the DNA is TGCGCCAGCAGCGGAACGACAGGGGGCGGCTCTGGGGCCAACGTCCTGACTTTC.

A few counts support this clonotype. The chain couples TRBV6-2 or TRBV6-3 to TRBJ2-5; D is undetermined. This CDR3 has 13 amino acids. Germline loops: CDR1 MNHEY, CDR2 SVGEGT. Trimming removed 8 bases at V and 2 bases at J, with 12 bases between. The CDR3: CASREEMQETQYF. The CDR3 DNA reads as TGTGCCAGCCGTGAGGAAATGCAAGAGACCCAGTACTTC.

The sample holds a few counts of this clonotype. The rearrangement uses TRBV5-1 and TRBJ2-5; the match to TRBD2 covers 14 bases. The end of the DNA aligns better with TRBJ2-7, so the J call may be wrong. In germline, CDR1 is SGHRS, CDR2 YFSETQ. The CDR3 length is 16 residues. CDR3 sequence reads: CASSRSGLAGAYEQYF. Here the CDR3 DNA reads TGCGCCAGCAGCCGATCGGGACTAGCGGGGGCCTACGAGCAGTACTTC.

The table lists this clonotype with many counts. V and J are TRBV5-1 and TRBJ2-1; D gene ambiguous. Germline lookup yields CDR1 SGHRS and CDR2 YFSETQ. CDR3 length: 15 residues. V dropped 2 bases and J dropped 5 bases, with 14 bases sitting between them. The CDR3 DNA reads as TGCGCCAGCAGCTTAGAATCGGCCCGTGACAATGAGCAGTTCTTC. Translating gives CASSLESARDNEQFF.

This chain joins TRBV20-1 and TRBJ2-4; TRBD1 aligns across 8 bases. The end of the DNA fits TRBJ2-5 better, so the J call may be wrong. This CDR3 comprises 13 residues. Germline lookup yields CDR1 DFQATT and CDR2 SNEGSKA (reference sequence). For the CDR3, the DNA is TGCAGTGCTAACAGGGGGAACACAGAGACCCAGTACTTC. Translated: CSANRGNTETQYF.

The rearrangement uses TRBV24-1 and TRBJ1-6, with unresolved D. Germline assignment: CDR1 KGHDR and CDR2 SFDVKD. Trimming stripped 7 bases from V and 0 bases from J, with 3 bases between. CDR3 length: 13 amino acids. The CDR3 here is CATRASYNSPLHF. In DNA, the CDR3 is TGTGCCACCAGGGCCTCCTATAATTCACCCCTCCACTTT.

CDR3 sequence reads: CASSLVADNGELFF. The CDR3 coding sequence is TGTGCCAGCAGCCTTGTAGCGGACAACGGGGAGCTGTTTTTT. The chain employs TRBV11-2 and TRBJ2-2, with D perhaps TRBD2 (6 bases). The CDR3 loop spans 14 amino acids. Germline loops: CDR1 SGHAT, CDR2 FQNNGV. Trimming left V 5 bases short and J 7 bases short, with 14 bases between.

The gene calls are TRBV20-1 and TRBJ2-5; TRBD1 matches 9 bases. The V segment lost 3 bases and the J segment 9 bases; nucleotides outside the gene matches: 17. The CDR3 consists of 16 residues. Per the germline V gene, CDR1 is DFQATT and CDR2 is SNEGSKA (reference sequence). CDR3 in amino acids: CSASAGQGAPGEAQYF. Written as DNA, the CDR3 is TGCAGTGCTAGTGCGGGACAGGGTGCCCCGGGGGAGGCCCAGTACTTC.

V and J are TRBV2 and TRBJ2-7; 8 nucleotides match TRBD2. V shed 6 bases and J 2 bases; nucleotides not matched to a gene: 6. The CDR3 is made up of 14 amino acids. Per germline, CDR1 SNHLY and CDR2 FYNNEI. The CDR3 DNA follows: TGTGCCAGCAGCCCGACTAGCGCAGCCTACGAGCAGTACTTC. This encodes CASSPTSAAYEQYF.

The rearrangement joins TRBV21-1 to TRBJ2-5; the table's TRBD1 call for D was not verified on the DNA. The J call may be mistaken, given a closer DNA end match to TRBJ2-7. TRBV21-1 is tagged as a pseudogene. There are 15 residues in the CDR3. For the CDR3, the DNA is TGTGCCAGCAGCACGGGACAGTCTTACCCGCGCGAGCAGTACTTC. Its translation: CASSTGQSYPREQYF.

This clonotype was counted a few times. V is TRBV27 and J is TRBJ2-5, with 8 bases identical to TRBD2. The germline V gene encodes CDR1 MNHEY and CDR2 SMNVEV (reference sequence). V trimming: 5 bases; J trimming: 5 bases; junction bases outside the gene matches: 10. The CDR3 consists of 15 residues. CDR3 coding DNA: TGTGCCAGCAGTCCGCAAAGCGGGGGATCGGAGACCCAGTACTTC. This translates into CASSPQSGGSETQYF.

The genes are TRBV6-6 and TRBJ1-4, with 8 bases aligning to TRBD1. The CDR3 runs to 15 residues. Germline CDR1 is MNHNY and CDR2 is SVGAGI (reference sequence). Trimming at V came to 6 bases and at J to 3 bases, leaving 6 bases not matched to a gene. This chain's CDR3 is CASRNQGAANEKLFF. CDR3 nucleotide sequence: TGTGCCAGCAGAAACCAGGGGGCGGCTAATGAAAAACTGTTTTTT.

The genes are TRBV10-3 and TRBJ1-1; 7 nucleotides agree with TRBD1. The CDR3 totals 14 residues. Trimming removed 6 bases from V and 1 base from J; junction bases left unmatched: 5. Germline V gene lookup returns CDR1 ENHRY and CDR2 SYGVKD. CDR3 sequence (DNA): TGTGCCATCAGCAAACAGGGGCGGAACACTGAAGCTTTCTTT. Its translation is CAISKQGRNTEAFF.

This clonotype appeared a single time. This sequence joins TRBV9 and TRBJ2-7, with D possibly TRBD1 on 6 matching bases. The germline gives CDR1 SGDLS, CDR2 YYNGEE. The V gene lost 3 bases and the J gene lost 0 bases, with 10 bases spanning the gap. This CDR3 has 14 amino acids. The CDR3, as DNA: TGTGCCAGCAGCGCCCCGGACAGCTCCTACGAGCAGTACTTC. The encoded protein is CASSAPDSSYEQYF.

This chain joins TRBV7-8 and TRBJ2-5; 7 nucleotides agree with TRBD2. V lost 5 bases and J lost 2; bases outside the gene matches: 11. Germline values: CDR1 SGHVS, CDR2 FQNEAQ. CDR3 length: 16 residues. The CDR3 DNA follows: TGTGCCAGCAGCCTCCGCGGGACTACCGAACAAGAGACCCAGTACTTC. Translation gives CASSLRGTTEQETQYF.

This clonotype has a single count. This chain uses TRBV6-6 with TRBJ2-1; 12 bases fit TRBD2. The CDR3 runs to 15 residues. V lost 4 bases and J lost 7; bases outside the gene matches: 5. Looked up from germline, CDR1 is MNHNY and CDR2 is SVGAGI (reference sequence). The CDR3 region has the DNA TGTGCCAGCAGTTCAACTAGCGGGGGGCAAAATGAGCAGTTCTTC. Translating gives CASSSTSGGQNEQFF.

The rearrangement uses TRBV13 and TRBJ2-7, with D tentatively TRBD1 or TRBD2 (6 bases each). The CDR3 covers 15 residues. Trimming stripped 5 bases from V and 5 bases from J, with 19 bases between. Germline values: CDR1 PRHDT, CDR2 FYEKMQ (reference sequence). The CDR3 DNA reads TGTGCCAGCAGCCCAAGACCGGGGGCAGGCGACGAGCAGTACTTC. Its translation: CASSPRPGAGDEQYF.